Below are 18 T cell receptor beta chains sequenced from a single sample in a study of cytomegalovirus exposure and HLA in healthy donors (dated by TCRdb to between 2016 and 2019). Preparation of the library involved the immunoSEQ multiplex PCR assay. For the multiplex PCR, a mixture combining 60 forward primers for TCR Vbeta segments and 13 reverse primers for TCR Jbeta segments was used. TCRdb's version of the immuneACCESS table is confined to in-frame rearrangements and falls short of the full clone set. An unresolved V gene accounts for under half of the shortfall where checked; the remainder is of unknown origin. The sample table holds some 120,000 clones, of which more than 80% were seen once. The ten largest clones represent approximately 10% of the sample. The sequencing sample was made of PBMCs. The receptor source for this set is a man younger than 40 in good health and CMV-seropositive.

The CDR3 loop reads CASSEVPPRDRVTYEQYF. CDR3 nucleotide sequence: TGTGCCAGCAGTGAGGTGCCACCAAGGGACAGGGTAACCTACGAGCAGTACTTC. The chain has TRBV2 and TRBJ2-7, with 9 bases aligning to TRBD1. The CDR3 covers 18 residues. Germline values: CDR1 SNHLY, CDR2 FYNNEI. V was pared by 3 bases and J by 2 bases, with 14 bases of the junction left unmatched.

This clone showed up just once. The CDR3 loop is CASSAGVKLNEQFF. CDR3 coding DNA: TGTGCCAGCAGCGCAGGGGTGAAGTTAAATGAGCAGTTCTTC. The genes are TRBV5-6 and TRBJ2-1, with D possibly TRBD1 on 6 matching bases. This CDR3 spans 14 amino acids. The germline V and J ends were trimmed by 4 bases and 7 bases, with 15 bases remaining between them. CDR1 is SGHDT, CDR2 YYEEEE, per germline.

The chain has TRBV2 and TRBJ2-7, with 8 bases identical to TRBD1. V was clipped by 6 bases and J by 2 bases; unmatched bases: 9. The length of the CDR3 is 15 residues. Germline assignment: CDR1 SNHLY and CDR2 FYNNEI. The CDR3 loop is CASSVDRGNTYEQYF. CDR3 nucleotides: TGTGCCAGCAGCGTAGACAGGGGCAATACCTACGAGCAGTACTTC.

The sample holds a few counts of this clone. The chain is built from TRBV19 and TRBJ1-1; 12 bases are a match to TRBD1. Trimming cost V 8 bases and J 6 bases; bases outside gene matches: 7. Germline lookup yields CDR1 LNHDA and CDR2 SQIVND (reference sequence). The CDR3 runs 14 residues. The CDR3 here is CASPGTGGLAEAFF. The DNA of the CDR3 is TGTGCCAGTCCCGGGACAGGGGGCTTGGCTGAAGCTTTCTTT.

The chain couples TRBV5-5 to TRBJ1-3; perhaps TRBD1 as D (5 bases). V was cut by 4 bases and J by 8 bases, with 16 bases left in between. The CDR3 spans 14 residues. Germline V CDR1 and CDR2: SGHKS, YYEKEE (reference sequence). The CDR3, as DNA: TGTGCCAGCAGCCAGCTGGGGGAGGGAGACACCATATATTTT. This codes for CASSQLGEGDTIYF.

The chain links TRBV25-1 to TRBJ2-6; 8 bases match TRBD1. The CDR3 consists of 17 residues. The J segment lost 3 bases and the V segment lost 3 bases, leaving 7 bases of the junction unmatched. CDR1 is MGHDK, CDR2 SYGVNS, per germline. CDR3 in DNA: TGTGCCAGCAGTGAGGTCAGGGGGCGATTTGGGGCCAACGTCCTGACTTTC. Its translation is CASSEVRGRFGANVLTF.

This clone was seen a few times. The CDR3 here is CASSLAPREAYEAFF. The CDR3 DNA follows: TGCGCCAGCAGCTTGGCCCCTCGGGAAGCGTATGAAGCTTTCTTT. The chain combines TRBV5-1 with TRBJ1-1, with D hard to call. Germline V gives CDR1 SGHRS, CDR2 YFSETQ. The CDR3 has 15 amino acids. The ends were cut back, 0 bases at V and 7 bases at J, with 16 bases in the middle.

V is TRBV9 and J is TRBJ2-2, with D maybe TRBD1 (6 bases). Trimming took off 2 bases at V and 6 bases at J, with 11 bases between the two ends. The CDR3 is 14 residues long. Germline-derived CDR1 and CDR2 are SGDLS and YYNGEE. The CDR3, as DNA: TGTGCCAGCAGCGTCTCAAGGGGGTCCGGGGAGCTGTTTTTT. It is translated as CASSVSRGSGELFF.

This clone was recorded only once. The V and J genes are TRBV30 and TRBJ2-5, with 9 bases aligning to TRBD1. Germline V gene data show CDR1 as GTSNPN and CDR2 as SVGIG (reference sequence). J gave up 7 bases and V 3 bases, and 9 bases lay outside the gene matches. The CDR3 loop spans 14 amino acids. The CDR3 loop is CAWRYRGRGGTQYF. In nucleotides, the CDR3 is TGTGCCTGGAGATACAGGGGGCGCGGGGGGACCCAGTACTTC.

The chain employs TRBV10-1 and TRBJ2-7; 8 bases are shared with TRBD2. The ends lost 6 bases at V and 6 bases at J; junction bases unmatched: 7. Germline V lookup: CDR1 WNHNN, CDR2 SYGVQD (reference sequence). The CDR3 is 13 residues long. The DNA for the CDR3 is TGCGCCAGCAGATATAGCGGGGCCATCGAGCAGTACTTC. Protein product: CASRYSGAIEQYF.

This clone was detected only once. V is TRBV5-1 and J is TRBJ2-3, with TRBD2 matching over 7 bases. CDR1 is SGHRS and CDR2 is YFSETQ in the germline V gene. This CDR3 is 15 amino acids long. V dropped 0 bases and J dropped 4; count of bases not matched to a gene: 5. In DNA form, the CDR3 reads TGCGCCAGCAGCTTGGTCGGGGGGAGCTCAGATACGCAGTATTTT. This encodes CASSLVGGSSDTQYF.

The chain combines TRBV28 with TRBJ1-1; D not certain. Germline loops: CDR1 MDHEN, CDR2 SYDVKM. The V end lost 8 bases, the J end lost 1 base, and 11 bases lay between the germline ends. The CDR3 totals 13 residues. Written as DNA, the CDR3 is TGTGCCAGCGGCGGAGTGGAGAACACTGAAGCTTTCTTT. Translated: CASGGVENTEAFF.

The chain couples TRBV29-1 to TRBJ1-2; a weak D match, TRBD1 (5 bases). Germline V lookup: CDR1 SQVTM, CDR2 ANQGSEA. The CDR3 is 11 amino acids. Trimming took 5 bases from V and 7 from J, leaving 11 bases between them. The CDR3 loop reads CSVHVGGGYTF. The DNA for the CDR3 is TGCAGCGTTCACGTCGGGGGTGGCTACACCTTC.

The CDR3 DNA reads TGTGCCAGCAGCTTAAATGGAGGAGGAGAAGCTTTCTTT. Amino acids: CASSLNGGGEAFF. V and J are TRBV7-3 and TRBJ1-1; no definite D call. The CDR3 has 13 amino acids. Germline lookup yields CDR1 SGHTA and CDR2 FQGTGA. The V gene lost 1 base and the J gene lost 8 bases, with 11 bases spanning the gap.

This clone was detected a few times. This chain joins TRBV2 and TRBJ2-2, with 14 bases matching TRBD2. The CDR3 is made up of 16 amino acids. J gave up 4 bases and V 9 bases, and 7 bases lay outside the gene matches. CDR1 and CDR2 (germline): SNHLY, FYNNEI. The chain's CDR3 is CARGGLAGVGTGELFF. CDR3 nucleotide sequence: TGTGCCAGAGGGGGACTAGCGGGGGTGGGCACCGGGGAGCTGTTTTTT.

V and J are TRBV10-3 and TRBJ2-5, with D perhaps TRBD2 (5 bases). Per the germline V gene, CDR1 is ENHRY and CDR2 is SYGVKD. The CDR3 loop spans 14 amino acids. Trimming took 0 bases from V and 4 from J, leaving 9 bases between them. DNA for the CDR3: TGTGCCATCAGTGAGTCGGGAGAGGGAGAGACCCAGTACTTC. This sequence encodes CAISESGEGETQYF.

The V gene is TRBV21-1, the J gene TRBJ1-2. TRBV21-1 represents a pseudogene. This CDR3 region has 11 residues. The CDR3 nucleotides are TGTGCCAGCACCCCGGGGGACGGCTACACCTTC. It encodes CASTPGDGYTF.

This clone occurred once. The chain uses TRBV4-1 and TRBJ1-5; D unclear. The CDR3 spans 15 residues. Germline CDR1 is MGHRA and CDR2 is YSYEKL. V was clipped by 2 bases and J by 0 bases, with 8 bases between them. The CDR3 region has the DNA TGCGCCAGCAGCCAAACACACCATAGCAATCAGCCCCAGCATTTT. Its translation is CASSQTHHSNQPQHF.